Shown below are 18 T cell receptor beta chains from a single sample sequenced in a study of control samples from healthy donors and cancer patients. TCRdb's table, derived via immunoSEQ multiplex PCR, lists solely in-frame clones and lacks some. The profile shows about 82,000 clones, over 90% of them singletons. Sequenced sample: blood. These receptor sequences come from a young woman in good health.

V gene TRBV3-1 (or the pseudogene TRBV3-2) combines with J gene TRBJ1-2, with a weak D call TRBD1 (6 bases). Trimming removed 1 base at V and 2 bases at J, with 11 bases between. Germline CDR1 reads LGHDT; CDR2 reads YNNKEL (reference sequence). The CDR3 has 15 amino acids. Here the CDR3 DNA reads TGTGCCAGCAGCCAAGGGGATAGGGGGAACTATGGCTACACCTTC. Translating gives CASSQGDRGNYGYTF.

V usage is TRBV15 and J usage is TRBJ2-4; TRBD2 might be the D (5 bases). This CDR3 region has 18 residues. Deletions cut 0 bases from V and 0 bases from J, with 15 bases between. Germline CDR1 LNHNV, CDR2 YYDKDF (reference sequence). The DNA for the CDR3 is TGTGCCACCAGCAGAGACCACCGAGGGTCTCTAGCCAAAAACATTCAGTACTTC. Amino acids: CATSRDHRGSLAKNIQYF.

The V call is TRBV28, the J call TRBJ1-4; tentative D call: TRBD1 (6 bases). Germline CDR1 and CDR2: MDHEN and SYDVKM. Trimming cost V 5 bases and J 1 base, with 14 bases left between them. The CDR3 runs to 16 residues. CDR3 coding DNA: TGTGCCAGCAGTCTCCCATACAGGGAAACTAATGAAAAACTGTTTTTT. Its protein is CASSLPYRETNEKLFF.

The chain uses TRBV19 and TRBJ2-2; TRBD1 matches 8 bases. Germline V gene data show CDR1 as LNHDA and CDR2 as SQIVND (reference sequence). Unmatched junction bases numbered 11, after V lost 5 bases and J lost 0 bases. The CDR3 has 18 amino acids. DNA of the CDR3: TGTGCCAGTAGTCCGGACAGGGTCCAACTTTCGAACACCGGGGAGCTGTTTTTT. The encoded protein is CASSPDRVQLSNTGELFF.

The chain couples TRBV5-1 to TRBJ1-3; D is perhaps TRBD1 (6 bases). The germline V and J ends were trimmed by 3 bases and 8 bases, with 12 bases remaining between them. CDR1 is SGHRS, CDR2 YFSETQ, per germline. This CDR3 spans 13 amino acids. The CDR3 coding sequence is TGCGCCAGCAGCTCAGGGGCGGGAGACACCATATATTTT. This sequence encodes CASSSGAGDTIYF.

In DNA, the CDR3 is TGTGCCAGCAGTGAATCGGGGTTCACAGATACGCAGTATTTT. Amino acid sequence: CASSESGFTDTQYF. This rearrangement joins TRBV6-1 to TRBJ2-3, with D perhaps TRBD2 (5 bases). The CDR3 spans 14 residues. CDR1 and CDR2 from the germline V gene are MNHNS and SASEGT. V was pared by 2 bases and J by 2 bases, with 8 bases between.

This clone was detected a few times. The chain uses TRBV5-1 and TRBJ2-5; D unclear. The CDR3 has 12 residues. With 1 base removed from V and 2 bases from J, the gap between germline ends came to 3 bases. CDR1 and CDR2 from the germline V gene are SGHRS and YFSETQ. The CDR3 sequence is CASSLTQETQYF. Here the CDR3 DNA reads TGCGCCAGCAGCTTGACGCAAGAGACCCAGTACTTC.

V and J are TRBV2 and TRBJ2-4, with 8 bases lining up with TRBD1. The CDR3 contains 15 residues. Germline assignment: CDR1 SNHLY and CDR2 FYNNEI. V trimming: 7 bases; J trimming: 3 bases; junction bases outside the gene matches: 8. The CDR3 DNA follows: TGTGCCAGCAAAGAGACAGGGGTTGGCAAAAACATTCAGTACTTC. Protein sequence: CASKETGVGKNIQYF.

The chain carries TRBV15 and TRBJ2-3, with TRBD1 matching over 9 bases. This CDR3 is 16 amino acids long. J was trimmed by 5 bases and V by 1 base; bases with no gene match: 7. Per the germline V gene, CDR1 is LNHNV and CDR2 is YYDKDF (reference sequence). The CDR3 is CATSRVWTGVIDTQYF. In nucleotides, the CDR3 is TGTGCCACCAGCAGAGTTTGGACAGGGGTGATAGATACGCAGTATTTT.

The chain is built from TRBV14 and TRBJ2-2; 13 bases map to TRBD2. J lost 4 bases, V lost 4 bases, and 9 bases had no gene match. The CDR3 contains 18 residues. Germline V gives CDR1 SGHDN, CDR2 FVKESK. The CDR3 DNA sequence: TGTGCCAGCAGCCGGCGGGGACTAGCGGGATGGGGCACCGGGGAGCTGTTTTTT. Its translation: CASSRRGLAGWGTGELFF. Supplemented by reference TRBV14 and TRBJ2-2, the full variable domain reads EAGVTQFPSHSVIEKGQTVTLRCDPISGHDNLYWYRRVMGKEIKFLLHFVKESKQDESGMPNNRFLAERTGGTYSTLKVQPAELEDSGVYFCASSRRGLAGWGTGELFFGEGSRLTVL.

This chain uses TRBV5-4 with TRBJ2-7, with D uncertain. The germline V and J ends were trimmed by 4 bases and 1 base, with 18 bases remaining between them. The CDR3 sequence is 16 residues long. CDR1 and CDR2 from the germline V gene are SGHNT and YYREEE (reference sequence). This chain's CDR3 is CASSGDKRDPSYEQYF. The CDR3 DNA reads TGTGCCAGCAGCGGCGACAAAAGAGACCCGTCCTACGAGCAGTACTTC.

The genes are TRBV6-1 and TRBJ2-7; D may be TRBD2 (5 bases). Looked up from germline, CDR1 is MNHNS and CDR2 is SASEGT. The CDR3 has 11 residues. The ends were cut back, 3 bases at V and 5 bases at J, with 5 bases in the middle. The CDR3 bases are TGTGCCAGCAGTGACGGGGACGAGCAGTACTTC. Encoded protein: CASSDGDEQYF.

The CDR3 loop is CASSLGHLSGANVLTF. In DNA, the CDR3 is TGTGCCAGCAGCTTAGGGCACCTCTCTGGGGCCAACGTCCTGACTTTC. The V and J genes are TRBV7-3 and TRBJ2-6, with unresolved D. The CDR3 loop spans 16 amino acids. CDR1 is SGHTA and CDR2 is FQGTGA in the germline V gene. V gave up 2 bases and J gave up 0 bases, with 8 bases separating them.

About this clone itself: In the same sample, other DNA sequences code for this CDR3. V gene TRBV27 combines with J gene TRBJ2-5; a possible D gene is TRBD1 (5 bases). Germline assignment: CDR1 MNHEY and CDR2 SMNVEV (reference sequence). V shed 5 bases and J shed 5 bases, with 12 bases lying between them. This CDR3 contains 13 residues. CDR3 in DNA: TGTGCCAGCAGTACAACTAACAGGGAGACCCAGTACTTC. Translation: CASSTTNRETQYF.

The chain links TRBV29-1 to TRBJ2-5; possible D gene TRBD2, 5 bases. Germline V CDR1 and CDR2: SQVTM, ANQGSEA. V was pared by 6 bases and J by 4 bases, with 12 bases between. This CDR3 region has 12 residues. CDR3 in amino acids: CSVERVGETQYF. The CDR3 DNA reads TGCAGCGTGGAGAGGGTGGGAGAGACCCAGTACTTC.

The CDR3 DNA reads TGTGCCATCAGTGAGTCCGGATCCCCCGAGCAGTACTTC. Translated: CAISESGSPEQYF. The chain links TRBV10-3 to TRBJ2-7; unclear D gene. V lost 0 bases and J lost 6, with 9 bases in between. There are 13 residues in the CDR3. Germline CDR1 reads ENHRY; CDR2 reads SYGVKD.

This chain uses TRBV3-1 (or the pseudogene TRBV3-2) with TRBJ1-2, with a possible D match to TRBD1 (6 bases). V lost 4 bases and J lost 6, with 12 bases in between. Per germline, CDR1 LGHDT and CDR2 YNNKEL (reference sequence). This CDR3 comprises 13 residues. The CDR3 loop reads CASSPNRAHGYTF. Here the CDR3 DNA reads TGTGCCAGCAGCCCAAACAGGGCTCATGGCTACACCTTC.

The gene calls are TRBV6-1 and TRBJ2-3; 8 nucleotides line up with TRBD2. The CDR3 loop spans 17 amino acids. CDR1 is MNHNS and CDR2 is SASEGT in the germline V gene. J was trimmed by 4 bases and V by 2 bases; bases with no gene match: 11. Here the CDR3 reads CASSERMRGTRADTQYF. The CDR3, as DNA: TGTGCCAGCAGTGAAAGGATGAGGGGGACTAGGGCAGATACGCAGTATTTT.